This TCR beta chain was profiled in a study of blood T cell repertoires in COVID-19. Repertoires were generated with immunoSEQ multiplex PCR, while TCRdb's copy carries only in-frame clones and drops some. The sample includes about 260,000 clones, 87% seen only once; the top ten take around 2.2%. CDR1 is SNHLY and CDR2 is FYNNEI in the germline V gene. This CDR3 is 10 amino acids long. Trimming removed 8 bases from V and 7 bases from J, with 6 bases in between. Sequences were obtained from peripheral blood. This chain uses TRBV2 with TRBJ2-1; D perhaps matches TRBD2 (6 bases). The source of this sequence is a woman aged 50 to 65 who had recovered from COVID-19. The CDR3 reads CASGGNEQFF. As DNA, the CDR3 is TGTGCCAGCGGGGGGAATGAGCAGTTCTTC. The variable domain in full, with the rest retrieved from reference TRBV2 and TRBJ2-1, is EPEVTQTPSHQVTQMGQEVILRCVPISNHLYFYWYRQILGQKVEFLVSFYNNEISEKSEIFDDQFSVERPDGSNFTLKIRSTKLEDSAMYFCASGGNEQFFGPGTRLTVL.